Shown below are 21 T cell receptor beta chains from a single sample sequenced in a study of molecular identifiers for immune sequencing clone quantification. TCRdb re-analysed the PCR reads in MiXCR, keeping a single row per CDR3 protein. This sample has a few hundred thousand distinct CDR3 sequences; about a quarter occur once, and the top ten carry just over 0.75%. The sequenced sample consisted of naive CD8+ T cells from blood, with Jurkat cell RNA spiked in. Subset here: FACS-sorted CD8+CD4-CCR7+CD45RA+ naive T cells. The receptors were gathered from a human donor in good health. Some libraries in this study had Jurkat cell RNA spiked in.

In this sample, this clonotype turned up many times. CDR3 DNA sequence: TGTGCCACCAGCTCCGGGGCAGATACGCAGTATTTT. It codes for CATSSGADTQYF. This rearrangement joins TRBV24-1 to TRBJ2-3, with D maybe TRBD2 (5 bases). The CDR3 contains 12 residues. Germline V gene sequence: CDR1 KGHDR, CDR2 SFDVKD. Between the trimmed V and J ends, which lost 7 bases and 4 bases, there was a span of 8 bases.

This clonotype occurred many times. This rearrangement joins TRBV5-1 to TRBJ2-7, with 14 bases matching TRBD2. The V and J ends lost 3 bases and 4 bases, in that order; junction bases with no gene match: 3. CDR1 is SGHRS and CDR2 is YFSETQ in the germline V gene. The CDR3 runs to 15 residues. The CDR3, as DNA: TGCGCCAGCAGCTGGGGGACTAGCGGGGGTTACGAGCAGTACTTC. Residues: CASSWGTSGGYEQYF. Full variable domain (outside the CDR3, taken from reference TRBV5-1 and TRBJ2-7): KAGVTQTPRYLIKTRGQQVTLSCSPISGHRSVSWYQQTPGQGLQFLFEYFSETQRNKGNFPGRFSGRQFSNSRSEMNVSTLELGDSALYLCASSWGTSGGYEQYFGPGTRLTVT.

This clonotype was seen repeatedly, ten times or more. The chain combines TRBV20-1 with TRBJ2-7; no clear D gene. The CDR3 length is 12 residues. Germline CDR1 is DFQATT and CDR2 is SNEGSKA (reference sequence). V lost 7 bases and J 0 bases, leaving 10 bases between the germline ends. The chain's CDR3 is CSVGPTSYEQYF. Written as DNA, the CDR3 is TGCAGTGTAGGCCCAACCTCCTACGAGCAGTACTTC.

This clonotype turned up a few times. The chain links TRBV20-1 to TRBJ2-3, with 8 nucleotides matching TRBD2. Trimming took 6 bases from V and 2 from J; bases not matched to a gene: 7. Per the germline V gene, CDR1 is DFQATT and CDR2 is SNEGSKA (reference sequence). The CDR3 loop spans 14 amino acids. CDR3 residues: CSADGTSNTDTQYF. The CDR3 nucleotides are TGCAGTGCCGACGGGACTAGTAACACAGATACGCAGTATTTT.

The CDR3 DNA reads as TGTGCCAGTAGTATAGGGGACAGGGGACCGAGCACTGAAGCTTTCTTT. Translation: CASSIGDRGPSTEAFF. The genes are TRBV19 and TRBJ1-1; 10 positions agree with TRBD1. This CDR3 has 16 residues. Germline V gives CDR1 LNHDA, CDR2 SQIVND (reference sequence). V lost 1 base and J lost 4; bases outside the gene matches: 6.

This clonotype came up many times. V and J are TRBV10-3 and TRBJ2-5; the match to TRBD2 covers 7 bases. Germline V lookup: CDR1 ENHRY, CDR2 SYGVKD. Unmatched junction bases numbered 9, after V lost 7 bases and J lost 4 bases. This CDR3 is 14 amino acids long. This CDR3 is CAINPSGPGETQYF. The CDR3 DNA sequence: TGTGCCATCAACCCTAGCGGCCCTGGAGAGACCCAGTACTTC.

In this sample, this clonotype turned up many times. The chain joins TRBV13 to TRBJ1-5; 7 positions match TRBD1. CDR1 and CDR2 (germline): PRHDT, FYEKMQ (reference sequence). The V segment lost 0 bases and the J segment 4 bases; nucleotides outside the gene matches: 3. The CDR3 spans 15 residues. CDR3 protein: CASSLGKQGNQPQHF. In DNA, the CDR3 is TGTGCCAGCAGCTTAGGAAAACAGGGGAATCAGCCCCAGCATTTT. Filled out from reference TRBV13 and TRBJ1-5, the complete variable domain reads AAGVIQSPRHLIKEKRETATLKCYPIPRHDTVYWYQQGPGQDPQFLISFYEKMQSDKGSIPDRFSAQQFSDYHSELNMSSLELGDSALYFCASSLGKQGNQPQHFGDGTRLSIL.

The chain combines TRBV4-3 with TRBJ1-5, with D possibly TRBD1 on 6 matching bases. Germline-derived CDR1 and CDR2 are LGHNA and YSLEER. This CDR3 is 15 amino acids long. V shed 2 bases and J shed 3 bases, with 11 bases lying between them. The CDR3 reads CASSQYTGSNQPQHF. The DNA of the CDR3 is TGCGCCAGCAGCCAATATACAGGGTCCAATCAGCCCCAGCATTTT.

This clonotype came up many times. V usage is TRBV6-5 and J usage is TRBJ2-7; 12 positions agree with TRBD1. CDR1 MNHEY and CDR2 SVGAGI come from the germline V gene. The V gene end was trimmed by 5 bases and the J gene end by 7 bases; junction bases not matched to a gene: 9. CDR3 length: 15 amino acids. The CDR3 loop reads CASSIPGQGAQEQYF. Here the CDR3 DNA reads TGTGCCAGCAGTATTCCGGGACAGGGGGCGCAAGAGCAGTACTTC.

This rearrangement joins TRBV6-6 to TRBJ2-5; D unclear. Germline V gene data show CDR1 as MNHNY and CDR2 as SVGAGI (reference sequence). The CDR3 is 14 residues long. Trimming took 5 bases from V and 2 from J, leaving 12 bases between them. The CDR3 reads CASSTRAQQETQYF. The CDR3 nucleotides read TGTGCCAGCAGTACCCGGGCCCAACAAGAGACCCAGTACTTC.

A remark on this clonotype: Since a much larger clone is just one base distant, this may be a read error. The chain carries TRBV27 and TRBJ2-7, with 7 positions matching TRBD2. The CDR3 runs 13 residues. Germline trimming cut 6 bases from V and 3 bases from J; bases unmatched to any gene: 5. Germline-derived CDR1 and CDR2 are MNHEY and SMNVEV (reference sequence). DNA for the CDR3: TGTGCCAGCAGAGACGGGGGGAACTACGAGCAGTACTTC. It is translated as CASRDGGNYEQYF.

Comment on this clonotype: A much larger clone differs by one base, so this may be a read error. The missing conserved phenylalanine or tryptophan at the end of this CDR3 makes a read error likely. The DNA of the CDR3 is TGCAGTGCTCGTGTATGGACAGGGGTTCAGCCCCAGCATTCT. Its protein is CSARVWTGVQPQHS. V gene TRBV20-1 combines with J gene TRBJ1-5; TRBD1 agrees at 9 bases. This CDR3 is 14 amino acids long. With 5 bases clipped from V and 6 bases from J, the junction kept 8 bases outside the gene matches. Germline V gene data show CDR1 as DFQATT and CDR2 as SNEGSKA (reference sequence).

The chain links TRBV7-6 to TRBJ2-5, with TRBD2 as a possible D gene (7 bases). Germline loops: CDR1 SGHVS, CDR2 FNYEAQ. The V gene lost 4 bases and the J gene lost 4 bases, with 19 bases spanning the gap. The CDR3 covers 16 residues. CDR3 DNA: TGTGCCAGCAGCTCCGAGGGGGGGGTTGGGCCAGAGACCCAGTACTTC. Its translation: CASSSEGGVGPETQYF.

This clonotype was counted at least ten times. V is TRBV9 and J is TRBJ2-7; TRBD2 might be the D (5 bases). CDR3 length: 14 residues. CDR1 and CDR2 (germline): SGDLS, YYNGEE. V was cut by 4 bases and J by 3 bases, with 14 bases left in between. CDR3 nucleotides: TGTGCCAGCAGCTCCCGAGCGGTAAACTACGAGCAGTACTTC. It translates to CASSSRAVNYEQYF.

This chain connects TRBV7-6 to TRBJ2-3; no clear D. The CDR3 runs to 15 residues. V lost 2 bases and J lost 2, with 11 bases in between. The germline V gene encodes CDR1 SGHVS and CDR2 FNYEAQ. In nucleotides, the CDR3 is TGTGCCAGCAGCTTACCATTGGGTGCCACAGATACGCAGTATTTT. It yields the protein CASSLPLGATDTQYF.

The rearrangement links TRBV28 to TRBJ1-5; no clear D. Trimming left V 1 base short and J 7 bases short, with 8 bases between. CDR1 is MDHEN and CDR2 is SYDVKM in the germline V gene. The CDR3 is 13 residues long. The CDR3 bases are TGTGCCAGCAGTTTATTCGGTTCCCAGCCCCAGCATTTT. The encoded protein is CASSLFGSQPQHF.

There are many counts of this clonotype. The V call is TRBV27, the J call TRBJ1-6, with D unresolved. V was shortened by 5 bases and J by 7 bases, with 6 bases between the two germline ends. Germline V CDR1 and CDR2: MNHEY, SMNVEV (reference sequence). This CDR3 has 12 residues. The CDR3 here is CASSPFNSPLHF. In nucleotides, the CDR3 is TGTGCCAGCAGTCCATTCAATTCACCCCTCCACTTT.

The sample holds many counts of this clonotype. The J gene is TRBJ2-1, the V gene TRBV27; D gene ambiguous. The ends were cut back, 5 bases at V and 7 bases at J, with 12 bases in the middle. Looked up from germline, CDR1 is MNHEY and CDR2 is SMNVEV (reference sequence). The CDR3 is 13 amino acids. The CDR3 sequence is CASSLVPANEQFF. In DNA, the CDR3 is TGTGCCAGCAGTCTGGTCCCTGCGAATGAGCAGTTCTTC.

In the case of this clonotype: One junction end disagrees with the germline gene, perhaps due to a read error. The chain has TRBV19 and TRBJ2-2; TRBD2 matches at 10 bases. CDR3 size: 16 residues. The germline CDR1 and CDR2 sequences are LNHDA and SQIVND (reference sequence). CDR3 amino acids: CANSILAGVNTGELFF. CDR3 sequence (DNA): TGTGCCAATAGTATCCTAGCGGGAGTGAACACCGGGGAGCTGTTTTTT.

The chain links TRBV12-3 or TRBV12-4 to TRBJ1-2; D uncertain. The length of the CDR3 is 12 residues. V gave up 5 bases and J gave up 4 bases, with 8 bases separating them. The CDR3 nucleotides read TGTGCCAGCAGTCCTAGTACCTATGGCTACACCTTC. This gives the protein CASSPSTYGYTF.

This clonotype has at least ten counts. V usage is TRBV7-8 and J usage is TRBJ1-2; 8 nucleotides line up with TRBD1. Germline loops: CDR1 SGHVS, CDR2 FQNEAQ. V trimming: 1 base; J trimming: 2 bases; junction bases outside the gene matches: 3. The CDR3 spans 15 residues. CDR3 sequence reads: CASSLDDRGNYGYTF. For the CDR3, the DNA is TGTGCCAGCAGCTTAGACGACAGGGGAAACTATGGCTACACCTTC.